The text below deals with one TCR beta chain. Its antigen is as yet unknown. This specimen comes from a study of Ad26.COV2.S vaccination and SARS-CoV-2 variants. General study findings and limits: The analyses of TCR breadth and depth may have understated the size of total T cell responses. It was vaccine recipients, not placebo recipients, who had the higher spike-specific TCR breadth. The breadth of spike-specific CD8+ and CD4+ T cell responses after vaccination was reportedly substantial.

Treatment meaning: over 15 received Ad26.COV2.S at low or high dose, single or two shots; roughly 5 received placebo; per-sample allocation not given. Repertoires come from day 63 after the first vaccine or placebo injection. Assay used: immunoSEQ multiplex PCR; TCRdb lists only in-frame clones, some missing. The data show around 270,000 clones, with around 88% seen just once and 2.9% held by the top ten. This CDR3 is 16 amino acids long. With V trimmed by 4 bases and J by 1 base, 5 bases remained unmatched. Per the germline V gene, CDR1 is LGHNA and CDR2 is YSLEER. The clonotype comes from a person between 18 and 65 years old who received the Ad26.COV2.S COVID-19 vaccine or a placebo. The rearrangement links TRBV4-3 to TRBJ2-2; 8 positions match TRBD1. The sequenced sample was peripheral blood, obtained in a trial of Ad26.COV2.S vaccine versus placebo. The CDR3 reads CASSRQDRVNTGELFF. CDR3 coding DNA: TGCGCCAGCAGCCGGCAGGACAGGGTGAACACCGGGGAGCTGTTTTTT.